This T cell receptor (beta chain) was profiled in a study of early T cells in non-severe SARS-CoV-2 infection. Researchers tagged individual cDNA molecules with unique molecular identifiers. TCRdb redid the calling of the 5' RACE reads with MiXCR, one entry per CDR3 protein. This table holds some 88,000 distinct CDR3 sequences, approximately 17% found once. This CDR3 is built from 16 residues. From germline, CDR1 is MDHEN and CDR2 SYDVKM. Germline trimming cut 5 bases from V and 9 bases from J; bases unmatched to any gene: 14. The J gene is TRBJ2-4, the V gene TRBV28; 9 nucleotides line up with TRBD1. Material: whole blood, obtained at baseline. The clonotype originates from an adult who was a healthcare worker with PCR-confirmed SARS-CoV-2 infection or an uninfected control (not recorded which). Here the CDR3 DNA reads TGTGCCAGCAGTCCACAGGGGGCGCAGGGTGAGGTCATTCAGTACTTC. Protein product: CASSPQGAQGEVIQYF.